Shown below are 30 T cell receptor beta chains from a single sample sequenced in a study of blood T cell repertoires in COVID-19. Repertoires were generated with immunoSEQ multiplex PCR, while TCRdb's copy carries only in-frame clones and drops some. The sample has 150,000 to 200,000 clones, approximately 90% seen once; the top ten hold 20% to 30%. Sequencing was carried out using peripheral blood. These receptors came from a man aged 60 to 69 with acute or convalescent COVID-19.

J is TRBJ2-1 and V is TRBV15; no definite D call. The germline V gene has CDR1 LNHNV and CDR2 YYDKDF (reference sequence). Between the trimmed V and J ends, which lost 5 bases and 0 bases, there was a span of 11 bases. The CDR3 extends over 15 amino acids. The CDR3 DNA reads TGTGCCACCAGCGTTCGGAGTAACTCCTACAATGAGCAGTTCTTC. This codes for CATSVRSNSYNEQFF.

V usage is TRBV7-3 and J usage is TRBJ2-2; TRBD1 matches 11 bases. CDR1 is SGHTA, CDR2 FQGTGA, per germline. The CDR3 loop spans 15 amino acids. The V gene end was trimmed by 5 bases and the J gene end by 6 bases; junction bases not matched to a gene: 5. CDR3 amino acids: CASSKDRGHAGELFF. CDR3 nucleotides: TGTGCCAGCAGCAAGGACAGGGGGCACGCCGGGGAGCTGTTTTTT.

This sequence joins TRBV24-1 and TRBJ1-2, with TRBD1 identical over 9 bases. J was trimmed by 6 bases and V by 4 bases; bases with no gene match: 8. Germline lookup yields CDR1 KGHDR and CDR2 SFDVKD. The CDR3 has 15 amino acids. CDR3 nucleotide sequence: TGTGCCACCAGTGACGGGACAGGGCTTGGGGATGGCTACACCTTC. This gives the protein CATSDGTGLGDGYTF.

This chain joins TRBV14 and TRBJ1-1, with TRBD1 matching 7 bases. The germline V gene has CDR1 SGHDN and CDR2 FVKESK. After removal of 1 base from V and 7 bases from J, the junction contained 3 bases not matched to a gene. The CDR3 runs 13 residues. Written as DNA, the CDR3 is TGTGCCAGCAGCCAAGTTCCAGGGGGTGAAGCTTTCTTT. Protein: CASSQVPGGEAFF. Filled out from reference TRBV14 and TRBJ1-1, the complete variable domain reads EAGVTQFPSHSVIEKGQTVTLRCDPISGHDNLYWYRRVMGKEIKFLLHFVKESKQDESGMPNNRFLAERTGGTYSTLKVQPAELEDSGVYFCASSQVPGGEAFFGQGTRLTVV.

The table lists this clone with a few counts. The chain employs TRBV5-6 and TRBJ2-4; 9 bases line up with TRBD1. The V and J ends lost 3 bases and 6 bases, in that order; junction bases with no gene match: 4. Germline CDR1 is SGHDT and CDR2 is YYEEEE. The CDR3 totals 14 residues. DNA for the CDR3: TGTGCCAGCAGCTGGGGACAGGGTTTAAACATTCAGTACTTC. This encodes CASSWGQGLNIQYF. The full variable domain, in which reference TRBV5-6 and TRBJ2-4 provide the parts outside the CDR3, is DAGVTQSPTHLIKTRGQQVTLRCSPKSGHDTVSWYQQALGQGPQFIFQYYEEEERQRGNFPDRFSGHQFPNYSSELNVNALLLGDSALYLCASSWGQGLNIQYFGAGTRLSVL.

CDR3 nucleotides: TGTGCCAGCAGCCTCGGTTCCTACAATGAGCAGTTCTTC. This translates into CASSLGSYNEQFF. The V call is TRBV9, the J call TRBJ2-1; D gene ambiguous. The CDR3 covers 13 residues. Germline assignment: CDR1 SGDLS and CDR2 YYNGEE. V was clipped by 4 bases and J by 1 base, with 6 bases between them.

The chain joins TRBV24-1 to TRBJ1-2, with D maybe TRBD1 (6 bases). V lost 5 bases and J 7 bases, leaving 13 bases between the germline ends. From germline, CDR1 is KGHDR and CDR2 SFDVKD. The CDR3 totals 13 residues. CDR3 region: CATSVSQGSGYTF. CDR3 in DNA: TGTGCCACCAGTGTAAGTCAGGGGAGTGGCTACACCTTC.

The gene calls are TRBV10-3 and TRBJ1-5, with D possibly matching TRBD1 (5 bases). The length of the CDR3 is 13 residues. With 8 bases removed from V and 5 bases from J, the gap between germline ends came to 13 bases. CDR1 is ENHRY and CDR2 is SYGVKD in the germline V gene. Written as DNA, the CDR3 is TGTGCCATCTCGAAAGGAGGGGATCAGCCCCAGCATTTT. Encoded protein: CAISKGGDQPQHF.

The chain couples TRBV6-5 to TRBJ1-1; possible D gene TRBD1, 6 bases. V was clipped by 11 bases and J by 5 bases, with 21 bases between them. The CDR3 runs to 14 residues. Germline V gene data show CDR1 as MNHEY and CDR2 as SVGAGI. CDR3 nucleotides: TGTGCCGTCGCGGAACGGGGGGGCCTAACTGAAGCTTTCTTT. The encoded protein is CAVAERGGLTEAFF.

The V call is TRBV7-3, the J call TRBJ2-4; D perhaps matches TRBD2 (5 bases). With 2 bases removed from V and 6 bases from J, the gap between germline ends came to 8 bases. Looked up from germline, CDR1 is SGHTA and CDR2 is FQGTGA. This CDR3 has 13 residues. The chain's CDR3 is CASSLSRGNIQYF. The CDR3 DNA is TGTGCCAGCAGCTTATCACGGGGAAACATTCAGTACTTC.

The table lists this clone with a count of one. J is TRBJ1-2 and V is TRBV5-1; maybe TRBD1 (6 bases). The CDR3 is made up of 15 amino acids. V shed 4 bases and J shed 4 bases, with 17 bases lying between them. Germline values: CDR1 SGHRS, CDR2 YFSETQ. The CDR3, as DNA: TGCGCCAGCAGCCAGTCACCAGACAGGAGCTATGGCTACACCTTC. Amino acid sequence: CASSQSPDRSYGYTF. The whole variable domain, remainder taken from reference TRBV5-1 and TRBJ1-2, is KAGVTQTPRYLIKTRGQQVTLSCSPISGHRSVSWYQQTPGQGLQFLFEYFSETQRNKGNFPGRFSGRQFSNSRSEMNVSTLELGDSALYLCASSQSPDRSYGYTFGSGTRLTVV.

In its sample, this clone was seen once. The rearrangement links TRBV18 to TRBJ2-1; 14 nucleotides align to TRBD2. The CDR3 extends over 17 amino acids. The germline V gene has CDR1 KGHSH and CDR2 LQKENI. The V segment lost 1 base and the J segment 6 bases; nucleotides outside the gene matches: 5. CDR3 nucleotide sequence: TGTGCCAGCTCACCACGGGGACTAGCGGGAGCGGGCAATGAGCAGTTCTTC. Its translation: CASSPRGLAGAGNEQFF. Full variable domain (outside the CDR3, taken from reference TRBV18 and TRBJ2-1): NAGVMQNPRHLVRRRGQEARLRCSPMKGHSHVYWYRQLPEEGLKFMVYLQKENIIDESGMPKERFSAEFPKEGPSILRIQQVVRGDSAAYFCASSPRGLAGAGNEQFFGPGTRLTVL.

This clone came up once. This chain connects TRBV7-2 to TRBJ1-6, with 9 positions matching TRBD1. The CDR3 covers 15 residues. V trimming: 5 bases; J trimming: 9 bases; junction bases outside the gene matches: 8. CDR1 is SGHTA, CDR2 FQGNSA, per germline. CDR3 DNA sequence: TGTGCCAGCAGCGAGGGACAGGGAAGAGGTTCACCCCTCCACTTT. Its translation: CASSEGQGRGSPLHF.

The rearrangement uses TRBV3-1 (or the pseudogene TRBV3-2) and TRBJ1-5; no clear D. Between the trimmed V and J ends, which lost 0 bases and 7 bases, there was a span of 7 bases. Germline lookup yields CDR1 LGHDT and CDR2 YNNKEL (reference sequence). The length of the CDR3 is 13 residues. This CDR3 is CASSQDPSQPQHF. DNA of the CDR3: TGTGCCAGCAGCCAAGATCCGTCGCAGCCCCAGCATTTT.

The rearrangement uses TRBV2 and TRBJ1-5; weak D call: TRBD1 (5 bases). The CDR3 sequence is 15 residues long. CDR1 SNHLY and CDR2 FYNNEI come from the germline V gene. Trimming took off 7 bases at V and 1 base at J, with 14 bases between the two ends. CDR3 nucleotides: TGTGCCAGCAAACAGGACATTGGAAGCAATCAGCCCCAGCATTTT. It specifies CASKQDIGSNQPQHF. Complete variable domain (other parts from reference TRBV2 and TRBJ1-5): EPEVTQTPSHQVTQMGQEVILRCVPISNHLYFYWYRQILGQKVEFLVSFYNNEISEKSEIFDDQFSVERPDGSNFTLKIRSTKLEDSAMYFCASKQDIGSNQPQHFGDGTRLSIL.

The chain couples TRBV5-5 to TRBJ2-5; the D is unclear. CDR3 size: 11 residues. Germline V gives CDR1 SGHKS, CDR2 YYEKEE (reference sequence). V lost 2 bases, J lost 5 bases, and 4 bases lay in between. This CDR3 reads CASSFEETQYF. CDR3 DNA sequence: TGTGCCAGCAGCTTCGAGGAGACCCAGTACTTC.

V usage is TRBV7-3 and J usage is TRBJ2-5; 7 nucleotides line up with TRBD1. V was clipped by 5 bases and J by 2 bases; unmatched bases: 8. This CDR3 region has 15 residues. Germline V lookup: CDR1 SGHTA, CDR2 FQGTGA. Here the CDR3 reads CASSRDSGPQETQYF. In DNA, the CDR3 is TGTGCCAGCAGCCGGGACAGTGGTCCGCAAGAGACCCAGTACTTC.

V and J are TRBV7-8 and TRBJ2-5; D gene uncertain. Germline V gives CDR1 SGHVS, CDR2 FQNEAQ. The CDR3 totals 14 residues. The ends were cut back, 8 bases at V and 1 base at J, with 14 bases in the middle. CDR3 in DNA: TGTGCCAGCGGTCCAAGCCTCACCCAAGAGACCCAGTACTTC. Protein: CASGPSLTQETQYF.

The rearrangement links TRBV6-1 to TRBJ2-5; D not resolved. The CDR3 is 12 amino acids. V gave up 2 bases and J gave up 7 bases, with 8 bases separating them. The germline gives CDR1 MNHNS, CDR2 SASEGT. For the CDR3, the DNA is TGTGCCAGCAGTGAATTTTTTAGGACCCAGTACTTC. It translates to CASSEFFRTQYF.

This clone appeared once. The chain combines TRBV21-1 with TRBJ2-1; the table's TRBD1 call for D was not verified on the DNA. TRBV21-1 is noted as a pseudogene. CDR3 length: 16 amino acids. CDR3 region: CASSKTWDRHYNEQFF. The CDR3 DNA reads TGTGCCAGCAGCAAAACTTGGGACAGGCACTACAATGAGCAGTTCTTC.

CDR3 coding DNA: TGTGCCAGCAGCCCCCGGACAGGGACTAACTATGGCTACACCTTC. Translating gives CASSPRTGTNYGYTF. The chain carries TRBV9 and TRBJ1-2; 8 bases are a match to TRBD1. V was clipped by 4 bases and J by 0 bases; unmatched bases: 5. Germline CDR1 SGDLS, CDR2 YYNGEE. The CDR3 is made up of 15 amino acids.

V gene TRBV12-5 combines with J gene TRBJ1-1; D may be TRBD1 (6 bases). The germline gives CDR1 LGHNT, CDR2 FRNRAP. V was cut by 5 bases and J by 6 bases, with 22 bases left in between. The CDR3 length is 16 residues. The chain's CDR3 is CASGGARGGAIPEAFF. The CDR3 DNA reads as TGTGCTAGTGGTGGGGCGAGGGGGGGCGCGATCCCTGAAGCTTTCTTT.

The V gene is TRBV7-2, the J gene TRBJ2-3, with 11 bases aligning to TRBD2. The CDR3 is made up of 14 amino acids. CDR1 and CDR2 from the germline V gene are SGHTA and FQGNSA. J gave up 5 bases and V 4 bases, and 2 bases lay outside the gene matches. For the CDR3, the DNA is TGTGCCAGCAGCTATGGACTAGCGGGAGATACGCAGTATTTT. It encodes CASSYGLAGDTQYF.

The V and J genes are TRBV7-9 and TRBJ1-4, with D uncertain. V was pared by 1 base and J by 0 bases, with 18 bases between. This CDR3 contains 19 residues. The V gene's germline CDR1 is SEHNR and CDR2 FQNEAQ (reference sequence). CDR3 DNA sequence: TGTGCCAGCAGCTTAGGAAGGCGTGGCGGGGTGACAACTAATGAAAAACTGTTTTTT. It codes for CASSLGRRGGVTTNEKLFF.

The chain recombines TRBV7-3 with TRBJ2-5; TRBD2 is a possible D gene (6 bases). The germline V gene encodes CDR1 SGHTA and CDR2 FQGTGA. The CDR3 has 13 residues. V was cut by 5 bases and J by 4 bases, with 11 bases left in between. The DNA of the CDR3 is TGTGCCAGCAGCGCTCCTAGCGCAGAGACCCAGTACTTC. This translates into CASSAPSAETQYF. The whole variable domain, filled in from reference TRBV7-3 and TRBJ2-5, reads GAGVSQTPSNKVTEKGKYVELRCDPISGHTALYWYRQSLGQGPEFLIYFQGTGAADDSGLPNDRFFAVRPEGSVSTLKIQRTERGDSAVYLCASSAPSAETQYFGPGTRLLVL.

The rearrangement joins TRBV10-2 to TRBJ2-2; 8 nucleotides agree with TRBD2. Germline trimming cut 2 bases from V and 7 bases from J; bases unmatched to any gene: 9. Germline CDR1 is WSHSY and CDR2 is SAAADI. The CDR3 consists of 16 residues. The CDR3 nucleotides read TGCGCCAGCAGTGAGAAATACGGGAGGGGTGGCGGGGAGCTGTTTTTT. Its translation is CASSEKYGRGGGELFF.

The chain links TRBV19 to TRBJ2-2; TRBD2 might be the D (5 bases). The germline CDR1 and CDR2 sequences are LNHDA and SQIVND (reference sequence). Trimming stripped 5 bases from V and 5 bases from J, with 18 bases between. CDR3 length equals 16 residues. This CDR3 reads CASSFKGTEGTGELFF. The DNA of the CDR3 is TGTGCCAGTAGTTTCAAGGGAACAGAGGGAACCGGGGAGCTGTTTTTT.

The chain employs TRBV7-3 and TRBJ2-3, with a tentative D call TRBD1 (5 bases). The CDR3 totals 13 residues. V shed 0 bases and J shed 6 bases, with 7 bases lying between them. Germline values: CDR1 SGHTA, CDR2 FQGTGA. The CDR3 sequence is CASSLTGADTQYF. The CDR3 nucleotides read TGTGCCAGCAGCTTAACAGGGGCGGATACGCAGTATTTT.

This clone appeared a few times. The J gene is TRBJ1-5, the V gene TRBV5-6, with 10 nucleotides matching TRBD1. The junction had 8 bases not matched to a gene; V was cut back by 4 bases and J by 7 bases. CDR1 SGHDT and CDR2 YYEEEE come from the germline V gene. The CDR3 spans 15 residues. CDR3 region: CASSLTGGAGQPQHF. The DNA for the CDR3 is TGTGCCAGCAGCCTGACAGGGGGCGCTGGCCAGCCCCAGCATTTT.

This clone was found once. The chain combines TRBV18 with TRBJ2-5; 9 nucleotides align to TRBD2. The CDR3 contains 14 residues. J lost 5 bases, V lost 6 bases, and 7 bases had no gene match. From germline, CDR1 is KGHSH and CDR2 LQKENI. CDR3 sequence reads: CASSPSGIRETQYF. The CDR3 coding sequence is TGTGCCAGCTCGCCTAGCGGGATTCGGGAGACCCAGTACTTC.